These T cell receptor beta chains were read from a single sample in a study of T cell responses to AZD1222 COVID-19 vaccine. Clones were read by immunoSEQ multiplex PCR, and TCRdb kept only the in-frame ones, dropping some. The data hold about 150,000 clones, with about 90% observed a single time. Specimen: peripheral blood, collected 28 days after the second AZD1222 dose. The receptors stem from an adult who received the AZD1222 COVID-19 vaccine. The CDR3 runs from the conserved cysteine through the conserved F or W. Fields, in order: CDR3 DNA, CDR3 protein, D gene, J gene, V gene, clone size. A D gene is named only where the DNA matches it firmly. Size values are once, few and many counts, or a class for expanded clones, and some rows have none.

CDR3nt: TGCGCCAGCAGCCCAGGTAGGGAGCAGTACTTC; CDR3aa: CASSPGREQYF; d_gene: .; j_gene: TRBJ2-7; v_gene: TRBV5-1; abundance: once
CDR3nt: TGTGCCAGCAGCCAACCGGGACCCCTCGGCACCGGGGAGCTGTTTTTT; CDR3aa: CASSQPGPLGTGELFF; d_gene: .; j_gene: TRBJ2-2; v_gene: TRBV7-3; abundance: .
CDR3nt: TGTGCCAGCAGTTTCGGGACGTGGACTCAGCCCCAGCATTTT; CDR3aa: CASSFGTWTQPQHF; d_gene: .; j_gene: TRBJ1-5; v_gene: TRBV28; abundance: .
CDR3nt: TGTGCCAGTAGTATAGAGTGGAGTAGCTATGGCTACACCTTC; CDR3aa: CASSIEWSSYGYTF; d_gene: .; j_gene: TRBJ1-2; v_gene: TRBV19; abundance: .
CDR3nt: TGTGCCAGCAGTTACCCTGGGGGGGCGGGGAACTATGGCTACACCTTC; CDR3aa: CASSYPGGAGNYGYTF; d_gene: .; j_gene: TRBJ1-2; v_gene: TRBV6-5; abundance: .
CDR3nt: TGTGCCAGCAGCGAGAGGAGGGGCCAGTACTTC; CDR3aa: CASSERRGQYF; d_gene: .; j_gene: TRBJ2-5; v_gene: TRBV7-6; abundance: .
CDR3nt: TGTGCCAGCAGCTTAAATGCCCGGGGAGGAAACACCATATATTTT; CDR3aa: CASSLNARGGNTIYF; d_gene: .; j_gene: TRBJ1-3; v_gene: TRBV7-9; abundance: .
CDR3nt: TGTGCCAGCGGGGCGGACGGGGCTGGGGAAAAACTGTTTTTT; CDR3aa: CASGADGAGEKLFF; d_gene: .; j_gene: TRBJ1-4; v_gene: TRBV6-5; abundance: .
CDR3nt: TGCGCCAGCAGCCGGACCGACAGGTGGAATCAGCCCCAGCATTTT; CDR3aa: CASSRTDRWNQPQHF; d_gene: .; j_gene: TRBJ1-5; v_gene: TRBV4-1; abundance: .
CDR3nt: TGTGCCACCAGCAGTTTACAGGGGGCTCCGATAAAATACGAGCAGTACTTC; CDR3aa: CATSSLQGAPIKYEQYF; d_gene: TRBD1; j_gene: TRBJ2-7; v_gene: TRBV15; abundance: .
CDR3nt: TGTGCCAGCAGGACCGGGGACAGGGACACAGATACGCAGTATTTT; CDR3aa: CASRTGDRDTDTQYF; d_gene: TRBD1; j_gene: TRBJ2-3; v_gene: TRBV6-5; abundance: .
CDR3nt: TGTGCCAGCTCACCAGGTCCAGGGGTTGGAAACACCATATATTTT; CDR3aa: CASSPGPGVGNTIYF; d_gene: .; j_gene: TRBJ1-3; v_gene: TRBV18; abundance: once
CDR3nt: TGTGCCAGCAGACCAACGGGGGTGGCGCAGTATTTT; CDR3aa: CASRPTGVAQYF; d_gene: .; j_gene: TRBJ2-3; v_gene: TRBV7-2; abundance: .
CDR3nt: TGTGCCAGCAGCTTAGGACGAGCAACTAATGAAAAACTGTTTTTT; CDR3aa: CASSLGRATNEKLFF; d_gene: .; j_gene: TRBJ1-4; v_gene: TRBV7-9; abundance: once
CDR3nt: TGTGCCAGCAGCTTAGGACAGGGGGGACAGCCCCAGCATTTT; CDR3aa: CASSLGQGGQPQHF; d_gene: TRBD1; j_gene: TRBJ1-5; v_gene: TRBV7-9; abundance: few
CDR3nt: TGTGCCAGCAGTTCCGCCGGGGAGCTGTTTTTT; CDR3aa: CASSSAGELFF; d_gene: .; j_gene: TRBJ2-2; v_gene: TRBV11-2; abundance: .
CDR3nt: TGTGCCAGCAGCTTAGACGTAGAATCCTACGAGCAGTACTTC; CDR3aa: CASSLDVESYEQYF; d_gene: .; j_gene: TRBJ2-7; v_gene: TRBV7-6; abundance: .
CDR3nt: TGCAGCGTTGAACGACAGACCACCGGGGAGCTGTTTTTT; CDR3aa: CSVERQTTGELFF; d_gene: .; j_gene: TRBJ2-2; v_gene: TRBV29-1; abundance: .
CDR3nt: TGTGCCAGCAGCTTGTCCCGGGACACTGAAGCTTTCTTT; CDR3aa: CASSLSRDTEAFF; d_gene: .; j_gene: TRBJ1-1; v_gene: TRBV7-8; abundance: .
CDR3nt: TGTGCCAGCTCCCGCAAGGGGGGACCGCTTAACTATGGCTACACCTTC; CDR3aa: CASSRKGGPLNYGYTF; d_gene: .; j_gene: TRBJ1-2; v_gene: TRBV18; abundance: .
CDR3nt: TGTGCCAGCAGCATACTACAGGGGGCGCAGGGAAACACCATATATTTT; CDR3aa: CASSILQGAQGNTIYF; d_gene: TRBD1; j_gene: TRBJ1-3; v_gene: TRBV7-9; abundance: .
CDR3nt: TGTGCCAGCGGGGGTAACGGGTTCTCCTACGAGCAGTACTTC; CDR3aa: CASGGNGFSYEQYF; d_gene: .; j_gene: TRBJ2-7; v_gene: TRBV11-3; abundance: .
CDR3nt: TGTGCCAGTAGCTCTTCTGCCGGGACAACCCAGCATTTT; CDR3aa: CASSSSAGTTQHF; d_gene: .; j_gene: TRBJ1-5; v_gene: TRBV19; abundance: once
CDR3nt: TGTGCCAGTAGTATCTGGGGGACAGGAATATCTGCAACTAATGAAAAACTGTTTTTT; CDR3aa: CASSIWGTGISATNEKLFF; d_gene: TRBD1; j_gene: TRBJ1-4; v_gene: TRBV19; abundance: .
CDR3nt: TGTGCCAGCAGTTACTCATCCCGACAGGGGAGGGCGACCGGGGAGCTGTTTTTT; CDR3aa: CASSYSSRQGRATGELFF; d_gene: .; j_gene: TRBJ2-2; v_gene: TRBV6-2/TRBV6-3; abundance: once
CDR3nt: TGTGCCAGCAGCTCATCGGGACAGGGGCCCTATGGCTACACCTTC; CDR3aa: CASSSSGQGPYGYTF; d_gene: TRBD1; j_gene: TRBJ1-2; v_gene: TRBV7-9; abundance: .
CDR3nt: TGTGCCAGCAGCCAGGGCCTAGCGACGCAACAAGAGACCCAGTACTTC; CDR3aa: CASSQGLATQQETQYF; d_gene: .; j_gene: TRBJ2-5; v_gene: TRBV3-1/TRBV3-2; abundance: .
CDR3nt: TGTGCCAGCAGCGTAGGAGGCGGGTCTGGAAACACCATATATTTT; CDR3aa: CASSVGGGSGNTIYF; d_gene: .; j_gene: TRBJ1-3; v_gene: TRBV9; abundance: .
CDR3nt: TGTGCCGGCAAAACAGGGAACCCTGGAAACACCATATATTTT; CDR3aa: CAGKTGNPGNTIYF; d_gene: .; j_gene: TRBJ1-3; v_gene: TRBV2; abundance: few
CDR3nt: TGTGCCAGCAGTTTTAGGGTCGAGCAGTACTTC; CDR3aa: CASSFRVEQYF; d_gene: .; j_gene: TRBJ2-7; v_gene: TRBV28; abundance: .
CDR3nt: TGTGCCATCAGTGATCGGGATTCCTCGTCGGGTTCACCCCTCCACTTT; CDR3aa: CAISDRDSSSGSPLHF; d_gene: .; j_gene: TRBJ1-6; v_gene: TRBV10-3; abundance: .
CDR3nt: TGTGCCAGCACCCCCGGGGGGAGCAACCGTTACAATGAGCAGTTCTTC; CDR3aa: CASTPGGSNRYNEQFF; d_gene: TRBD2; j_gene: TRBJ2-1; v_gene: TRBV7-2; abundance: once
CDR3nt: TGTGCCAGCAGGGCCGGGACAGGTTCACCGAACACTGAAGCTTTCTTT; CDR3aa: CASRAGTGSPNTEAFF; d_gene: TRBD1; j_gene: TRBJ1-1; v_gene: TRBV2; abundance: .
CDR3nt: TGTGCCAGCAGTGATCAAGGGGGTGATAATTCACCCCTCCACTTT; CDR3aa: CASSDQGGDNSPLHF; d_gene: .; j_gene: TRBJ1-6; v_gene: TRBV2; abundance: .
CDR3nt: TGCGCCAGCAGCCAAGATGCAGCCGCCTCCTACGAGCAGTACTTC; CDR3aa: CASSQDAAASYEQYF; d_gene: .; j_gene: TRBJ2-7; v_gene: TRBV4-3; abundance: .
CDR3nt: TGTGCCAGCAGCCGTACTATGACAGGGATGTTCACCTACGAGCAGTACTTC; CDR3aa: CASSRTMTGMFTYEQYF; d_gene: TRBD1; j_gene: TRBJ2-7; v_gene: TRBV3-1/TRBV3-2; abundance: .
CDR3nt: TGTGCCAGCAGCGTAAATAGAGGTACAGGGGGCAGTGAGCAGTTCTTC; CDR3aa: CASSVNRGTGGSEQFF; d_gene: TRBD1; j_gene: TRBJ2-1; v_gene: TRBV9; abundance: .
CDR3nt: TGCAGCGCAGATACACAAGGTGGGACAGATACGCAGTATTTT; CDR3aa: CSADTQGGTDTQYF; d_gene: .; j_gene: TRBJ2-3; v_gene: TRBV29-1; abundance: .
CDR3nt: TGTGCCAGCAGCCTGGCCTCTTCCGGGGGCTACGAGCAGTACTTC; CDR3aa: CASSLASSGGYEQYF; d_gene: .; j_gene: TRBJ2-7; v_gene: TRBV3-1/TRBV3-2; abundance: .
CDR3nt: TGTGCCAGCTCCCCTCCTCAGGGAAGTGAAAAACTGTTTTTT; CDR3aa: CASSPPQGSEKLFF; d_gene: .; j_gene: TRBJ1-4; v_gene: TRBV18; abundance: .
CDR3nt: TGTGCCTGGGCGCGGCAGGGGGCGCCGAGCACTGAAGCTTTCTTT; CDR3aa: CAWARQGAPSTEAFF; d_gene: TRBD1; j_gene: TRBJ1-1; v_gene: TRBV30; abundance: .
CDR3nt: TGCGCCACCCTAGGTGGCGACAGTAGCAATCAGCCCCAGCATTTT; CDR3aa: CATLGGDSSNQPQHF; d_gene: .; j_gene: TRBJ1-5; v_gene: TRBV10-2; abundance: .
CDR3nt: TGTGCCAGCAGCGTAGAGGGCTCCGGGGCCAACGTCCTGACTTTC; CDR3aa: CASSVEGSGANVLTF; d_gene: .; j_gene: TRBJ2-6; v_gene: TRBV9; abundance: .
CDR3nt: TGTGCCAGCAGCAAAAGTGGACTAGCGGGAGGGCAGAGCACAGATACGCAGTATTTT; CDR3aa: CASSKSGLAGGQSTDTQYF; d_gene: TRBD2; j_gene: TRBJ2-3; v_gene: TRBV9; abundance: .
CDR3nt: TGTGCCAGCTCACCACCGGGGCAGGGGTACACAGATACGCAGTATTTT; CDR3aa: CASSPPGQGYTDTQYF; d_gene: .; j_gene: TRBJ2-3; v_gene: TRBV18; abundance: .
CDR3nt: TGTGCCAGCAGCCCTCCCTCGGGGGCCACGGGGGAGCTGTTTTTT; CDR3aa: CASSPPSGATGELFF; d_gene: .; j_gene: TRBJ2-2; v_gene: TRBV13; abundance: .
CDR3nt: TGTGCCAGCAGCCAAGGGCCAGACAGGGTCCCTAATGAAAAACTGTTTTTT; CDR3aa: CASSQGPDRVPNEKLFF; d_gene: TRBD1; j_gene: TRBJ1-4; v_gene: TRBV3-1/TRBV3-2; abundance: .
CDR3nt: TGTGCCAGCAGCTTAACAGCGGACGGAACGGCCAGCAATCAGCCCCAGCATTTT; CDR3aa: CASSLTADGTASNQPQHF; d_gene: .; j_gene: TRBJ1-5; v_gene: TRBV7-6; abundance: .